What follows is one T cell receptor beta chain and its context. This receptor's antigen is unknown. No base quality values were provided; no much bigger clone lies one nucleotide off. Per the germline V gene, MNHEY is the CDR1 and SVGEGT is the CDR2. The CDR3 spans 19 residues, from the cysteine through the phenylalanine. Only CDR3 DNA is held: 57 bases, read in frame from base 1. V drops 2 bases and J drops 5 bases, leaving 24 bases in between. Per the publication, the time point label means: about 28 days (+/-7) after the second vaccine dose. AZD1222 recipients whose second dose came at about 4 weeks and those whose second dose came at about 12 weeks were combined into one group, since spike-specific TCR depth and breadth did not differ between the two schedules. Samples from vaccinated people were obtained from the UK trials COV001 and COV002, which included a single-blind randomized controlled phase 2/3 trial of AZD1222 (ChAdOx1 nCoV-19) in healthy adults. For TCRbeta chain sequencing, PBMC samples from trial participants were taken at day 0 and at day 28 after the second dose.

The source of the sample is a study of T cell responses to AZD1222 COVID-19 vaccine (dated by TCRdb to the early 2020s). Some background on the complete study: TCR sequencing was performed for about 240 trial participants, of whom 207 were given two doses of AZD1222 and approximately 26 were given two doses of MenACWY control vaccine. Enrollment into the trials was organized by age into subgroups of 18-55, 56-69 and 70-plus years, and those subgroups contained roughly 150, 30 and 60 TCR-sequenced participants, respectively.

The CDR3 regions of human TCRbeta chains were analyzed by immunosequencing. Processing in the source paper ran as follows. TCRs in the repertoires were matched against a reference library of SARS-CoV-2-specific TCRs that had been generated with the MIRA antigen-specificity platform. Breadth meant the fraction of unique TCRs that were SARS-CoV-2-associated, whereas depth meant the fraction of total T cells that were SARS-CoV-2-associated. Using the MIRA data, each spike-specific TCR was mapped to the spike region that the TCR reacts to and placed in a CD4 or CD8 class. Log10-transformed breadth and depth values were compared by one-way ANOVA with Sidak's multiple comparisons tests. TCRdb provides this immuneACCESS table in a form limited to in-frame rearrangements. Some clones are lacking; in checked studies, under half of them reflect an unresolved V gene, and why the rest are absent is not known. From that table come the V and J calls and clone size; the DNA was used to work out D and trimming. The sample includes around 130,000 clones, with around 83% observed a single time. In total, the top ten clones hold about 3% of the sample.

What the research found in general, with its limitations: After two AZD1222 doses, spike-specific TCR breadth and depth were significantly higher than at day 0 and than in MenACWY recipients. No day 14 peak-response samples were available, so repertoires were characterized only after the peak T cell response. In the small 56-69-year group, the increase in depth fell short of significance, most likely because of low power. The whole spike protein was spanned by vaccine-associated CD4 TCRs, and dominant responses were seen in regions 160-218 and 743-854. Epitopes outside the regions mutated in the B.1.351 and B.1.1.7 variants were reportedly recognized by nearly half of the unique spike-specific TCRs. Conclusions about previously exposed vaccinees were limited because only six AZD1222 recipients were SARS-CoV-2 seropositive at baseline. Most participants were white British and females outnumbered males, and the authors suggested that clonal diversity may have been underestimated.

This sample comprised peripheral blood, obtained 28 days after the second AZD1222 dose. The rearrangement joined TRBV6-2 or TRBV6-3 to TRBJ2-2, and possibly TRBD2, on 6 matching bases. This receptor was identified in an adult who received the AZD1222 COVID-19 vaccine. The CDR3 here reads CASSYGGRGVLSLTGELFF. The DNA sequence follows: TGTGCCAGCAGTTACGGAGGGCGCGGGGTATTGAGTCTTACCGGGGAGCTGTTTTTT.